What follows describes a single T cell receptor (beta chain). The sample comes from a study of control samples from healthy donors and cancer patients. CDR3 length equals 15 residues. V shed 6 bases and J shed 0 bases, with 15 bases lying between them. Germline assignment: CDR1 MNHNY and CDR2 SVGAGI (reference sequence). Some clones are missing from TCRdb's copy, which holds only in-frame ones; the method was immunoSEQ multiplex PCR. The sample carries tens of thousands of clones, roughly 83% recorded once. Sample: PBMCs. The gene calls are TRBV6-6 and TRBJ2-7, with a possible D match to TRBD1 (6 bases). This TCR derives from a man in his 70s with lung cancer. Written as DNA, the CDR3 is TGTGCCAGCAGGGACGACAGGAGACACTCCTACGAGCAGTACTTC. It encodes CASRDDRRHSYEQYF.